These 29 T cell receptor beta chains originate from one sample sequenced in a study of CD8 T cells in ankylosing spondylitis. One entry per CDR3 protein, called by TCRdb with MiXCR from the 5' RACE reads. This sample has nearly 350,000 distinct CDR3 sequences, with about 14% found just once. Sequences were obtained from blood, either unsorted or a sorted T cell fraction (not recorded which). The receptors shown here come from a male donor with ankylosing spondylitis or in good health (not recorded which).

The chain carries TRBV24-1 and TRBJ2-1; the D is unclear. V dropped 0 bases and J dropped 5 bases, with 10 bases sitting between them. The CDR3 has 15 residues. Looked up from germline, CDR1 is KGHDR and CDR2 is SFDVKD. The CDR3 spells CATSDLGSGDNEQFF. The CDR3 nucleotides read TGTGCCACCAGTGATTTGGGTTCGGGTGACAATGAGCAGTTCTTC.

This clonotype was recorded many times. The rearrangement links TRBV29-1 to TRBJ1-1; D possibly corresponds to TRBD1 (5 bases). The length of the CDR3 is 12 residues. Germline CDR1 SQVTM, CDR2 ANQGSEA. Trimming took 1 base from V and 4 from J, leaving 7 bases between them. CDR3 coding DNA: TGCAGCGTTGAAGCAGGGTCCACTGAAGCTTTCTTT. Translating it yields CSVEAGSTEAFF.

This chain connects TRBV10-3 to TRBJ2-1; TRBD2 aligns across 10 bases. The CDR3 is 19 residues long. The germline CDR1 and CDR2 sequences are ENHRY and SYGVKD. Trimming at V came to 4 bases and at J to 7 bases, leaving 19 bases not matched to a gene. The CDR3 coding sequence is TGTGCCATCAGTGGGGACAGCCCGGAAAAGGCTAGCGGGAGAAATGAGCAGTTCTTC. Amino acid sequence: CAISGDSPEKASGRNEQFF.

This clonotype showed up just a few times. The chain employs TRBV4-2 and TRBJ2-4, with 8 nucleotides matching TRBD1. Germline V lookup: CDR1 LGHNA, CDR2 YNFKEQ. With V trimmed by 0 bases and J by 6 bases, 4 bases remained unmatched. This CDR3 comprises 15 residues. The CDR3 DNA is TGTGCCAGCAGCCAAGACTCGGACAGGGTAAACATTCAGTACTTC. It is translated as CASSQDSDRVNIQYF.

This clonotype has more than one count but fewer than ten. This chain joins TRBV5-1 and TRBJ1-1; 11 bases agree with TRBD1. CDR1 and CDR2 (germline): SGHRS, YFSETQ. The CDR3 covers 15 residues. With 4 bases clipped from V and 4 bases from J, the junction kept 6 bases outside the gene matches. The CDR3 bases are TGCGCCAGCAGCCCGGGCGGGACAGGGGGCACTGAAGCTTTCTTT. The encoded protein is CASSPGGTGGTEAFF.

There are a few counts of this clonotype. The V call is TRBV20-1, the J call TRBJ2-5; 8 positions agree with TRBD2. This CDR3 comprises 13 residues. The V gene's germline CDR1 is DFQATT and CDR2 SNEGSKA (reference sequence). The trim removed 6 bases at V and 0 bases at J, leaving 3 bases unmatched. CDR3: CSADSGNQETQYF. In nucleotides, the CDR3 is TGCAGTGCCGATAGCGGGAACCAAGAGACCCAGTACTTC.

This clonotype has just a few counts. The chain carries TRBV27 and TRBJ2-7; D is unclear. Germline V lookup: CDR1 MNHEY, CDR2 SMNVEV (reference sequence). The CDR3 is 11 residues long. With 6 bases removed from V and 5 bases from J, the gap between germline ends came to 8 bases. The CDR3 protein is CASSYHNEQYF. DNA for the CDR3: TGTGCCAGCAGCTATCACAACGAGCAGTACTTC.

This clonotype was observed a few times. The chain couples TRBV12-5 to TRBJ2-6, with TRBD2 matching 7 bases. The junction had 7 bases not matched to a gene; V was cut back by 6 bases and J by 2 bases. Germline V gene lookup returns CDR1 LGHNT and CDR2 FRNRAP. This CDR3 comprises 16 residues. This CDR3 is CASGYGGGTGANVLTF. CDR3 nucleotide sequence: TGTGCTAGTGGGTACGGCGGGGGTACTGGGGCCAACGTCCTGACTTTC.

V is TRBV10-3 and J is TRBJ1-1; D might be TRBD1 (5 bases). The CDR3 has 14 residues. Looked up from germline, CDR1 is ENHRY and CDR2 is SYGVKD. The V end was cut by 4 bases, the J end by 1 base, with 10 bases between. CDR3 amino acids: CAISALGQNTEAFF. DNA of the CDR3: TGTGCCATCAGTGCCCTCGGACAGAACACTGAAGCTTTCTTT.

Comments on this clonotype: Mismatch with germline at one junction end may stem from a read error. V usage is TRBV3-1 and J usage is TRBJ2-3; D not resolved. Germline V gene data show CDR1 as LGHDT and CDR2 as YNNKEL (reference sequence). The length of the CDR3 is 13 residues. The CDR3 reads CASRHSITDTQYF. For the CDR3, the DNA is TGTGCCAGCCGCCATTCGATCACAGATACGCAGTATTTT.

This clonotype was seen a few times. This chain connects TRBV18 to TRBJ2-7, with TRBD1 matching 7 bases. With V trimmed by 3 bases and J by 2 bases, 4 bases remained unmatched. This CDR3 is built from 14 residues. CDR1 and CDR2 (germline): KGHSH, LQKENI. The DNA of the CDR3 is TGTGCCAGCTCACCTGGACAGGCCGCCTACGAGCAGTACTTC. Protein: CASSPGQAAYEQYF. The entire variable domain, with the rest obtained from reference TRBV18 and TRBJ2-7, is as follows: NAGVMQNPRHLVRRRGQEARLRCSPMKGHSHVYWYRQLPEEGLKFMVYLQKENIIDESGMPKERFSAEFPKEGPSILRIQQVVRGDSAAYFCASSPGQAAYEQYFGPGTRLTVT.

This clonotype was seen more than once but under ten times. This sequence joins TRBV12-3 or TRBV12-4 and TRBJ1-1; 7 bases map to TRBD1. V lost 8 bases to trimming and J lost 5 bases; unmatched junction nucleotides: 14. This CDR3 is 15 amino acids long. The CDR3: CASLRGWERDTEAFF. CDR3 DNA: TGTGCCAGCCTCAGGGGGTGGGAAAGGGATACTGAAGCTTTCTTT.

The J gene is TRBJ2-3, the V gene TRBV5-1; 8 bases agree with TRBD2. The J segment lost 0 bases and the V segment lost 2 bases, leaving 2 bases of the junction unmatched. Germline CDR1 reads SGHRS; CDR2 reads YFSETQ. This CDR3 has 15 residues. The CDR3 here is CASSFSGISTDTQYF. Written as DNA, the CDR3 is TGCGCCAGCAGCTTTAGCGGGATCAGCACAGATACGCAGTATTTT.

This clonotype has more than one count but fewer than ten. The chain employs TRBV11-2 and TRBJ2-7; 7 positions agree with TRBD1. V dropped 1 base and J dropped 1; count of bases not matched to a gene: 10. The CDR3 spans 17 residues. Germline CDR1 SGHAT, CDR2 FQNNGV. In DNA form, the CDR3 reads TGTGCCAGCAGCTTAGCTCGTTTCGGACAGGCGTCCTACGAGCAGTACTTC. This encodes CASSLARFGQASYEQYF.

This chain joins TRBV28 and TRBJ2-7, with D uncertain. V was pared by 8 bases and J by 5 bases, with 10 bases between. The CDR3 covers 11 residues. The germline CDR1 and CDR2 sequences are MDHEN and SYDVKM. The CDR3 DNA follows: TGTGCCAGCGGGTTATTAGACGAGCAGTACTTC. Translated: CASGLLDEQYF.

The genes are TRBV7-2 and TRBJ1-3; perhaps TRBD1 as D (6 bases). V was cut by 6 bases and J by 4 bases, with 16 bases left in between. The CDR3 spans 15 residues. The germline gives CDR1 SGHTA, CDR2 FQGNSA. CDR3 coding DNA: TGTGCCAGCAGACCTACAGGGACGGGAGGAAACACCATATATTTT. This sequence encodes CASRPTGTGGNTIYF.

There are a few counts of this clonotype. V is TRBV11-2 and J is TRBJ2-3; TRBD2 matches 10 bases. This CDR3 region has 14 residues. CDR1 SGHAT and CDR2 FQNNGV come from the germline V gene. Unmatched junction bases numbered 6, after V lost 4 bases and J lost 8 bases. The CDR3 DNA follows: TGTGCCAGCAGCTCCGGGACTAGCGAATCTACGCAGTATTTT. The encoded protein is CASSSGTSESTQYF.

The gene calls are TRBV20-1 and TRBJ2-2, with D maybe TRBD2 (5 bases). The CDR3 runs 14 residues. The germline V gene encodes CDR1 DFQATT and CDR2 SNEGSKA (reference sequence). V was trimmed by 0 bases and J by 4 bases, leaving 9 bases between them. The CDR3 reads CSARDRGSTGELFF. The CDR3 DNA reads as TGCAGTGCTAGAGATCGAGGGTCCACCGGGGAGCTGTTTTTT.

The chain uses TRBV7-6 and TRBJ2-7, with TRBD2 matching over 10 bases. CDR3 length: 15 amino acids. Trimming at V came to 3 bases and at J to 2 bases, leaving 4 bases not matched to a gene. The germline V gene has CDR1 SGHVS and CDR2 FNYEAQ. The CDR3 coding sequence is TGTGCCAGCAGCTTGACTAGCGGGTCAACCTACGAGCAGTACTTC. Translation gives CASSLTSGSTYEQYF.

This chain uses TRBV5-1 with TRBJ2-3; D is unresolved. This CDR3 has 13 amino acids. V lost 3 bases to trimming and J lost 5 bases, with 10 bases between them. CDR1 and CDR2 from the germline V gene are SGHRS and YFSETQ. CDR3 sequence: CASSSDRRDTQYF. CDR3 nucleotides: TGCGCCAGCAGCTCTGACCGGCGAGATACGCAGTATTTT.

The chain uses TRBV11-2 and TRBJ2-7, with TRBD1 matching over 8 bases. The CDR3 has 16 residues. Per germline, CDR1 SGHAT and CDR2 FQNNGV. Trimming took 5 bases from V and 2 from J; bases not matched to a gene: 11. Here the CDR3 DNA reads TGTGCCAGCAGCCCTTCGAGGGACAGGCGACCCTACGAGCAGTACTTC. The encoded protein is CASSPSRDRRPYEQYF.

Only a few counts were recorded for this clonotype. The chain combines TRBV4-1 with TRBJ1-5, with D unclear. The germline V and J ends were trimmed by 1 base and 2 bases, with 12 bases remaining between them. This CDR3 contains 16 residues. CDR1 and CDR2 (germline): MGHRA, YSYEKL. The CDR3: CASSQGPAGRNQPQHF. The CDR3 DNA reads TGCGCCAGCAGCCAAGGCCCGGCAGGTCGCAATCAGCCCCAGCATTTT.

The rearrangement joins TRBV5-6 to TRBJ1-1; D is perhaps TRBD1 (5 bases). Trimming shortened V by 0 bases and J by 6 bases, and 12 bases separated the two germline ends. The length of the CDR3 is 14 residues. Germline lookup yields CDR1 SGHDT and CDR2 YYEEEE. CDR3 coding DNA: TGTGCCAGCAGCTTGGCCGGGGCCGGCTCTGAAGCTTTCTTT. It codes for CASSLAGAGSEAFF.

The chain links TRBV5-1 to TRBJ1-5; TRBD1 might be the D (5 bases). In germline, CDR1 is SGHRS, CDR2 YFSETQ. The V gene lost 2 bases and the J gene lost 7 bases, with 10 bases spanning the gap. This CDR3 is built from 13 residues. CDR3 in DNA: TGCGCCAGCAGCTTTGGGGCGGGACAGCCCCAGCATTTT. Protein product: CASSFGAGQPQHF.

This clonotype was recorded a few times. This chain joins TRBV3-1 and TRBJ1-5; 9 bases are shared with TRBD1. Germline values: CDR1 LGHDT, CDR2 YNNKEL (reference sequence). The V gene end was trimmed by 4 bases and the J gene end by 7 bases; junction bases not matched to a gene: 5. This CDR3 contains 14 residues. The DNA of the CDR3 is TGTGCCAGCAGCCGGGGGACAGGGTGGCAGCCCCAGCATTTT. The encoded protein is CASSRGTGWQPQHF.

This clonotype was counted at least ten times. This rearrangement joins TRBV7-9 to TRBJ2-1, with TRBD2 matching 11 bases. The CDR3 consists of 15 residues. The V and J ends lost 6 bases and 5 bases, in that order; junction bases with no gene match: 6. Germline CDR1 and CDR2: SEHNR and FQNEAQ (reference sequence). Here the CDR3 DNA reads TGTGCCAGCAGTTCCGGGACTAGCGGAAACAATGAGCAGTTCTTC. It codes for CASSSGTSGNNEQFF.

The V and J genes are TRBV11-2 and TRBJ2-2; D may be TRBD2 (7 bases). V was clipped by 3 bases and J by 7 bases, with 24 bases between them. Germline V gene data show CDR1 as SGHAT and CDR2 as FQNNGV. The CDR3 sequence is 18 residues long. The CDR3, as DNA: TGTGCCAGCAGCTTCTGGATGGTTGGGGGGGCGAATGGCGGGGAGCTGTTTTTT. It codes for CASSFWMVGGANGGELFF.

A few counts support this clonotype. V is TRBV18 and J is TRBJ2-3; unclear D gene. Germline V gives CDR1 KGHSH, CDR2 LQKENI. The CDR3 covers 12 residues. The germline V and J ends were trimmed by 2 bases and 6 bases, with 6 bases remaining between them. The CDR3 region has the DNA TGTGCCAGCTCACCAGTCCGGGATACGCAGTATTTT. The encoded protein is CASSPVRDTQYF. Full variable domain (missing parts from reference TRBV18 and TRBJ2-3): NAGVMQNPRHLVRRRGQEARLRCSPMKGHSHVYWYRQLPEEGLKFMVYLQKENIIDESGMPKERFSAEFPKEGPSILRIQQVVRGDSAAYFCASSPVRDTQYFGPGTRLTVL.

This clonotype has ten or more counts. J is TRBJ1-4 and V is TRBV12-3 or TRBV12-4, with D possibly being TRBD1 (5 bases). V dropped 1 base and J dropped 7 bases, with 13 bases sitting between them. The CDR3 spans 15 residues. The CDR3 loop reads CASSLVGGAGEKLFF. CDR3 nucleotide sequence: TGTGCCAGCAGTTTAGTCGGAGGGGCGGGTGAAAAACTGTTTTTT.